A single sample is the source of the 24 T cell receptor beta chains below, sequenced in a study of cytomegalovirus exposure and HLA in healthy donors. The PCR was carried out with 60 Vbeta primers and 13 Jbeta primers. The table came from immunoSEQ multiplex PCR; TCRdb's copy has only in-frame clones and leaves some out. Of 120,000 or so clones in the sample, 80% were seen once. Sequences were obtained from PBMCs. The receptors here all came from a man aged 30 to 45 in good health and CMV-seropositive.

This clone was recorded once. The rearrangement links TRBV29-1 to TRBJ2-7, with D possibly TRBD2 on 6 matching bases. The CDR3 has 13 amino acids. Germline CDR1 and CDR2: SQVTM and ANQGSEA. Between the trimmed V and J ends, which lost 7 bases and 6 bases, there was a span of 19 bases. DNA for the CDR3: TGCAGCGCATACGGCGGAGGGGCGAGCGAGCAGTACTTC. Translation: CSAYGGGASEQYF.

This CDR3 reads CASSLSGANVLTF. In DNA, the CDR3 is TGTGCCAGCAGTCTCTCTGGGGCCAACGTCCTGACTTTC. The V and J genes are TRBV2 and TRBJ2-6, with D unresolved. V lost 5 bases to trimming and J lost 0 bases, with 2 bases between them. In germline, CDR1 is SNHLY, CDR2 FYNNEI. The CDR3 totals 13 residues.

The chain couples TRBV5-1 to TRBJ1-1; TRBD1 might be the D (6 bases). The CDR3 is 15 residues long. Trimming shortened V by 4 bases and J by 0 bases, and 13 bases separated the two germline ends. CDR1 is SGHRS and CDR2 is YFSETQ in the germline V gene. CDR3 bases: TGCGCCAGCAGCAACCTACAGGGCATGAACACTGAAGCTTTCTTT. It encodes CASSNLQGMNTEAFF.

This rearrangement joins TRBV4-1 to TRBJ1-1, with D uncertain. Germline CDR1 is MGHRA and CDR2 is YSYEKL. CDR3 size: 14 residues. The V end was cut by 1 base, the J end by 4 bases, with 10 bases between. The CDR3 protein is CASSQVSLGTEAFF. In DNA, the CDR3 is TGCGCCAGCAGCCAAGTTTCTCTAGGCACTGAAGCTTTCTTT.

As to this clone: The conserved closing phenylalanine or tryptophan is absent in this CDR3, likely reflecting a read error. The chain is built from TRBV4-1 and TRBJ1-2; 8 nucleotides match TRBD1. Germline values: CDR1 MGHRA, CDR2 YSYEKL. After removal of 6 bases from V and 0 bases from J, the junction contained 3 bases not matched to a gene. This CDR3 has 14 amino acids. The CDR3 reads CASRKTGANYGYTL. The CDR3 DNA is TGCGCCAGCAGGAAGACAGGGGCTAACTATGGCTACACCCTC.

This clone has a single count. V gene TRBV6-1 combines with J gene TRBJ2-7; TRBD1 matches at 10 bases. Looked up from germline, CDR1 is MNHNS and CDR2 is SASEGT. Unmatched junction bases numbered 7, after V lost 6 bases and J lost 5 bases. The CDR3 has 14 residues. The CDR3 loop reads CASRRQGAFNEQYF. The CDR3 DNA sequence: TGTGCCAGCAGGCGACAGGGGGCTTTCAACGAGCAGTACTTC.

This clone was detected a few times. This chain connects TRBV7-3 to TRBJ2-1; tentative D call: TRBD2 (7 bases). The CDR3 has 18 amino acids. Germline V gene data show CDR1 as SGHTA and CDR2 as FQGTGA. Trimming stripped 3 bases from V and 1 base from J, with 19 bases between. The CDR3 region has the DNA TGTGCCAGCAGCTTCCCCCGTGGGGGGGGGCGATCCTACAATGAGCAGTTCTTC. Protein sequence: CASSFPRGGGRSYNEQFF.

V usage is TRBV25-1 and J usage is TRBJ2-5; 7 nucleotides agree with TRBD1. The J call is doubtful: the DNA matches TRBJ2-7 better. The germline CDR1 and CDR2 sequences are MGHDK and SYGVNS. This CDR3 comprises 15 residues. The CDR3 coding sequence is TGTGCCAGCAGTTTGGCAGGGGGAGAAAAGGCCGAGCAGTACTTC. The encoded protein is CASSLAGGEKAEQYF.

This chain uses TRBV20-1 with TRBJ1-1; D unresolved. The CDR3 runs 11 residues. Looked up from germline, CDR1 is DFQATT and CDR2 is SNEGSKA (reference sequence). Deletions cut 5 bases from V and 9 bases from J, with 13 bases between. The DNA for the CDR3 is TGCAGTGCTCCCCAGAGGGAGAAAGCTTTCTTT. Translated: CSAPQREKAFF.

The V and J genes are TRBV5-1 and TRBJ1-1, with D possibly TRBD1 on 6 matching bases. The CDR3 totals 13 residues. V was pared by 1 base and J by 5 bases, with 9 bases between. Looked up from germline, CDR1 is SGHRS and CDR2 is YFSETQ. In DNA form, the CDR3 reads TGCGCCAGCAGCTTGAATCAGGGGACTGAAGCTTTCTTT. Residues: CASSLNQGTEAFF.

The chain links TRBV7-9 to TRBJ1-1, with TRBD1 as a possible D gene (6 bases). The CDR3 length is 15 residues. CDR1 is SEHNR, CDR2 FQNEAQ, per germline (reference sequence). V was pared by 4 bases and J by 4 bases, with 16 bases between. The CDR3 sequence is CASSSARAGVTEAFF. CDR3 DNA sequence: TGTGCCAGCAGCTCAGCCCGGGCAGGGGTCACTGAAGCTTTCTTT. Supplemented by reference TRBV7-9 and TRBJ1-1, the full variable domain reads DTGVSQNPRHKITKRGQNVTFRCDPISEHNRLYWYRQTLGQGPEFLTYFQNEAQLEKSRLLSDRFSAERPKGSFSTLEIQRTEQGDSAMYLCASSSARAGVTEAFFGQGTRLTVV.

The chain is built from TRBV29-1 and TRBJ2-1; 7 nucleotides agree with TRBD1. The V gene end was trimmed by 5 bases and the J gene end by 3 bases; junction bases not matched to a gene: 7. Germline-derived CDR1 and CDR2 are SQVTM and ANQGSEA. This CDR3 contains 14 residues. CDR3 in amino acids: CSVSPGQSYNEQFF. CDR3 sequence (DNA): TGCAGCGTTTCACCGGGACAGAGCTACAATGAGCAGTTCTTC.

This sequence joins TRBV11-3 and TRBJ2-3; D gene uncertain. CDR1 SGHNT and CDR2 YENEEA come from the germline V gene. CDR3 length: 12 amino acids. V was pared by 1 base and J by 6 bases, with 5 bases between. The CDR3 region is CASSLAGDTQYF. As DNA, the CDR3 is TGTGCCAGCAGCTTAGCCGGTGATACGCAGTATTTT.

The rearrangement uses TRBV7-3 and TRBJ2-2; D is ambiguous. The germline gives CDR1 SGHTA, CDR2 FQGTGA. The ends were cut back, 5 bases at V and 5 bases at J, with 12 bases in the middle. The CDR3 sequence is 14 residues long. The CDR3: CASSHTVTTGELFF. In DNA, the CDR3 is TGTGCCAGCAGCCATACAGTTACAACCGGGGAGCTGTTTTTT.

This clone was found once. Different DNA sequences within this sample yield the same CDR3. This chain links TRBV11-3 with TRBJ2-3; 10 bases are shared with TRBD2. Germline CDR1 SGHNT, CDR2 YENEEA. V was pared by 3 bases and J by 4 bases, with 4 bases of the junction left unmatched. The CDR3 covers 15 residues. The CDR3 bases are TGTGCCAGCAGCTTGAGAAGCGGGGGGGCAGATACGCAGTATTTT. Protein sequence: CASSLRSGGADTQYF.

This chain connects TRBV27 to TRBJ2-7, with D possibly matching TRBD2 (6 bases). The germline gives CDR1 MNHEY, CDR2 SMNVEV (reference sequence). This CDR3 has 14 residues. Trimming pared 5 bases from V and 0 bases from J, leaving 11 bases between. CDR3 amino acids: CASSVKTSSYEQYF. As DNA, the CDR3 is TGTGCCAGCAGTGTAAAGACTAGCTCCTACGAGCAGTACTTC.

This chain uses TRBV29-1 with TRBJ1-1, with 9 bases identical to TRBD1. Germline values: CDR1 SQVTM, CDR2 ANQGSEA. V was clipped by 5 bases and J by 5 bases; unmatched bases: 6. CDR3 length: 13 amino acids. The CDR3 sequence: CSVTGGYRTEAFF. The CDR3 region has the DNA TGCAGCGTTACAGGGGGCTACCGGACTGAAGCTTTCTTT.

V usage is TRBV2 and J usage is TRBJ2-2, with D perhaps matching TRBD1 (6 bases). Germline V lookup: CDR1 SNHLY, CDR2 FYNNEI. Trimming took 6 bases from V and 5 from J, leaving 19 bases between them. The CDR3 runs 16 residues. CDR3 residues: CASRDRQKLGTGELFF. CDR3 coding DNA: TGTGCCAGCAGGGACAGACAGAAATTGGGGACCGGGGAGCTGTTTTTT. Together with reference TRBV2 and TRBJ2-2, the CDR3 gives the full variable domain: EPEVTQTPSHQVTQMGQEVILRCVPISNHLYFYWYRQILGQKVEFLVSFYNNEISEKSEIFDDQFSVERPDGSNFTLKIRSTKLEDSAMYFCASRDRQKLGTGELFFGEGSRLTVL.

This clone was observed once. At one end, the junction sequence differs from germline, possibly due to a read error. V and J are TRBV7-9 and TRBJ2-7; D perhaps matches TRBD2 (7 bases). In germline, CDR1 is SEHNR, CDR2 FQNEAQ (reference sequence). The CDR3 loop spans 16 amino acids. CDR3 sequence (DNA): TGTTCCAGCAGCTTAGGGGGGCTGGGAGGGTTTGACGAGCAGTACTTC. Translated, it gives CSSSLGGLGGFDEQYF.

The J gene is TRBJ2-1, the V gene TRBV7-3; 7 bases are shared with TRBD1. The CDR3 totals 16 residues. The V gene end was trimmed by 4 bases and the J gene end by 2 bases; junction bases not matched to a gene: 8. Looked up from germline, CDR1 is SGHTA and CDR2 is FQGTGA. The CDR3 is CASSSNRGPPYNEQFF. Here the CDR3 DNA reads TGTGCCAGCAGCTCCAACAGGGGACCTCCCTACAATGAGCAGTTCTTC.

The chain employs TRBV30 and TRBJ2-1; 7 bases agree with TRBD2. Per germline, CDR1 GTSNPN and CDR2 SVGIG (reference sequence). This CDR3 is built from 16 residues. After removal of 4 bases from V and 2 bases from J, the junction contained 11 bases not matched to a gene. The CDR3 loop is CAWTPRWDYAYNEQFF. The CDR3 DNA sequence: TGTGCCTGGACTCCCAGATGGGACTACGCCTACAATGAGCAGTTCTTC.

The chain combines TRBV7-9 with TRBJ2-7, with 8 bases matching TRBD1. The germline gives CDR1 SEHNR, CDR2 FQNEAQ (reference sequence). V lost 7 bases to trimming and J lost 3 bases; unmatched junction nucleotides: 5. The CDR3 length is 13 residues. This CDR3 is CASKSGQGYEQYF. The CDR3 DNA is TGTGCCAGCAAGAGTGGACAGGGCTACGAGCAGTACTTC. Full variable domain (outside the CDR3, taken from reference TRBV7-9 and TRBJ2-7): DTGVSQNPRHKITKRGQNVTFRCDPISEHNRLYWYRQTLGQGPEFLTYFQNEAQLEKSRLLSDRFSAERPKGSFSTLEIQRTEQGDSAMYLCASKSGQGYEQYFGPGTRLTVT.

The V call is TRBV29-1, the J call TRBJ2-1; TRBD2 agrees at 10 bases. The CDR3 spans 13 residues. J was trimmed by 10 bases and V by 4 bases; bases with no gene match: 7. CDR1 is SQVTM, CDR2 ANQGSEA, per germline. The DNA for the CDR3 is TGCAGCGTTGGGGAGCCACTAGCGGGGGAGCAGTTCTTC. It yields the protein CSVGEPLAGEQFF.

The CDR3 loop reads CASSLWGSAAPNTGELFF. DNA for the CDR3: TGTGCCAGCAGCTTATGGGGCTCGGCAGCTCCGAACACCGGGGAGCTGTTTTTT. J is TRBJ2-2 and V is TRBV13; a possible D gene is TRBD1 (5 bases). This CDR3 region has 18 residues. Germline assignment: CDR1 PRHDT and CDR2 FYEKMQ (reference sequence). V dropped 2 bases and J dropped 0 bases, with 16 bases sitting between them. The full variable domain, with the rest looked up from reference TRBV13 and TRBJ2-2, is AAGVIQSPRHLIKEKRETATLKCYPIPRHDTVYWYQQGPGQDPQFLISFYEKMQSDKGSIPDRFSAQQFSDYHSELNMSSLELGDSALYFCASSLWGSAAPNTGELFFGEGSRLTVL.